Shown below are 8 T cell receptor beta chains from a single sample sequenced in a study of long-term antiretroviral therapy in people with HIV. Run at survey level, the immunoSEQ assay was version v3.0. The method was immunoSEQ multiplex PCR; TCRdb's version includes in-frame clones alone and lacks a portion of them. The profile covers 25,000 to 35,000 clones, with about 95% appearing a single time and around 8% taken by the ten largest. This sample comprised unsorted PBMCs, obtained approximately 6.1 years after starting antiretroviral therapy. The receptor source for this set is a man aged 25-45 years with HIV.

This chain connects TRBV27 to TRBJ2-6; no clear D gene. The CDR3 runs 18 residues. The germline V and J ends were trimmed by 1 base and 0 bases, with 13 bases remaining between them. From germline, CDR1 is MNHEY and CDR2 SMNVEV (reference sequence). CDR3 sequence reads: CASSLFAATYSGANVLTF. CDR3 bases: TGTGCCAGCAGTTTATTTGCAGCTACCTACTCTGGGGCCAACGTCCTGACTTTC. Full variable domain (rest looked up from reference TRBV27 and TRBJ2-6): EAQVTQNPRYLITVTGKKLTVTCSQNMNHEYMSWYRQDPGLGLRQIYYSMNVEVTDKGDVPEGYKVSRKEKRNFPLILESPSPNQTSLYFCASSLFAATYSGANVLTFGAGSRLTVL.

The chain combines TRBV7-3 with TRBJ2-5, with D possibly matching TRBD1 (6 bases). This CDR3 spans 13 amino acids. The germline CDR1 and CDR2 sequences are SGHTA and FQGTGA. The V end lost 5 bases, the J end lost 4 bases, and 11 bases lay between the germline ends. CDR3 coding DNA: TGTGCCAGCAGCCCTACCAGGGGAGAGACCCAGTACTTC. Residues: CASSPTRGETQYF. The full variable domain, rest sourced from reference TRBV7-3 and TRBJ2-5, is GAGVSQTPSNKVTEKGKYVELRCDPISGHTALYWYRQSLGQGPEFLIYFQGTGAADDSGLPNDRFFAVRPEGSVSTLKIQRTERGDSAVYLCASSPTRGETQYFGPGTRLLVL.

This clone was observed once. The rearrangement joins TRBV2 to TRBJ2-2; perhaps TRBD1 as D (5 bases). Germline values: CDR1 SNHLY, CDR2 FYNNEI. The CDR3 has 13 amino acids. The V gene lost 11 bases and the J gene lost 2 bases, with 12 bases spanning the gap. CDR3 bases: TGTGCCCCCTTGGACATCAACACCGGGGAGCTGTTTTTT. This sequence encodes CAPLDINTGELFF.

The chain is built from TRBV2 and TRBJ2-2; D not certain. Trimming removed 6 bases from V and 2 bases from J, with 13 bases in between. The CDR3 is made up of 15 amino acids. Germline V gene sequence: CDR1 SNHLY, CDR2 FYNNEI. As DNA, the CDR3 is TGTGCCAGCAGGACCGGGCCTACCAACACCGGGGAGCTGTTTTTT. As protein: CASRTGPTNTGELFF.

The chain is built from TRBV5-1 and TRBJ2-5; TRBD2 matches 9 bases. V gave up 4 bases and J gave up 4 bases; unmatched junction bases: 8. From germline, CDR1 is SGHRS and CDR2 YFSETQ. The CDR3 is 15 residues long. CDR3 sequence reads: CASSITLAGLETQYF. CDR3 DNA sequence: TGCGCCAGCAGCATAACACTAGCGGGCCTAGAGACCCAGTACTTC.

The chain carries TRBV5-1 and TRBJ1-5; no firm D call. Per germline, CDR1 SGHRS and CDR2 YFSETQ. The V and J ends lost 2 bases and 7 bases respectively, with 10 bases between them. CDR3 length: 13 amino acids. The CDR3 spells CASSFEGKQPQHF. DNA for the CDR3: TGCGCCAGCAGCTTTGAAGGGAAACAGCCCCAGCATTTT.

J is TRBJ1-5 and V is TRBV6-1; unclear D gene. The CDR3 length is 12 residues. From germline, CDR1 is MNHNS and CDR2 SASEGT. The V end was cut by 2 bases, the J end by 8 bases, with 7 bases between. The DNA for the CDR3 is TGTGCCAGCAGTGAATCCATCAAGCCCCAGCATTTT. Protein: CASSESIKPQHF.

The rearrangement joins TRBV4-1 to TRBJ1-2, with 8 bases aligning to TRBD1. The CDR3 consists of 18 residues. The V segment lost 1 base and the J segment 0 bases; nucleotides outside the gene matches: 10. Per germline, CDR1 MGHRA and CDR2 YSYEKL. The CDR3 loop is CASSQAATGAGTNYGYTF. The CDR3 DNA reads as TGCGCCAGCAGCCAAGCCGCGACAGGGGCTGGTACTAACTATGGCTACACCTTC.